This T cell receptor beta chain is from a study of cytomegalovirus exposure and HLA in healthy donors. Study as a whole: Unique TCRs numbering 75 million to 95 million, obtained from HLA-typed donors, made up an early data release.

The V end lost 3 bases, the J end lost 4 bases, and 12 bases lay between the germline ends. Germline V lookup: CDR1 SGHTA, CDR2 FQGNSA. The CDR3 has 14 amino acids. Primers: 60 Vbeta forward and 13 Jbeta reverse. The table came from immunoSEQ multiplex PCR; TCRdb's copy has only in-frame clones and leaves some out. The data contain 99,000 or so clones, 15% of them singletons. V usage is TRBV7-2 and J usage is TRBJ1-1; possibly TRBD1 for D (5 bases). Source material: PBMCs. This receptor was identified in a female donor in good health and CMV-seronegative. The CDR3 reads CASSFYQGATEAFF. The CDR3 DNA sequence: TGTGCCAGCAGCTTCTACCAAGGGGCCACTGAAGCTTTCTTT. Drawing the rest from reference TRBV7-2 and TRBJ1-1, the complete variable domain is GAGVSQSPSNKVTEKGKDVELRCDPISGHTALYWYRQSLGQGLEFLIYFQGNSAPDKSGLPSDRFSAERTGGSVSTLTIQRTQQEDSAVYLCASSFYQGATEAFFGQGTRLTVV.